Below are 27 T cell receptor beta chains sequenced from a single sample in a study of cytomegalovirus exposure and HLA in healthy donors. Both 60 Vbeta primers and 13 Jbeta primers went into the PCR. Libraries were prepared by immunoSEQ multiplex PCR; TCRdb keeps only in-frame clonotypes and omits some of them. The sample records 100,000 to 150,000 clones, around 68% being singletons. The sequenced material came from PBMCs. The receptors come from a man aged 40-49 years in good health and CMV-seropositive.

The rearrangement joins TRBV27 to TRBJ2-7; D may be TRBD2 (7 bases). The CDR3 has 15 amino acids. The ends were cut back, 5 bases at V and 4 bases at J, with 18 bases in the middle. The germline V gene has CDR1 MNHEY and CDR2 SMNVEV (reference sequence). This chain's CDR3 is CASSPMGGGMYEQYF. In DNA form, the CDR3 reads TGTGCCAGCAGTCCCATGGGGGGGGGCATGTACGAGCAGTACTTC.

The genes are TRBV9 and TRBJ1-5; 10 nucleotides align to TRBD1. After removal of 0 bases from V and 6 bases from J, the junction contained 0 bases not matched to a gene. Germline CDR1 and CDR2: SGDLS and YYNGEE. The CDR3 has 14 residues. The CDR3 reads CASSVGTGGQPQHF. The CDR3 nucleotides read TGTGCCAGCAGCGTAGGGACAGGGGGTCAGCCCCAGCATTTT.

The gene calls are TRBV7-2 and TRBJ2-7; perhaps TRBD1 as D (6 bases). The germline V gene has CDR1 SGHTA and CDR2 FQGNSA. This CDR3 is 15 amino acids long. V was clipped by 5 bases and J by 3 bases, with 17 bases between them. The DNA for the CDR3 is TGTGCCAGCAGCACAGGTGGGGGCATGGGCTACGAGCAGTACTTC. It translates to CASSTGGGMGYEQYF. Looking up the rest from reference TRBV7-2 and TRBJ2-7 gives the full variable domain: GAGVSQSPSNKVTEKGKDVELRCDPISGHTALYWYRQSLGQGLEFLIYFQGNSAPDKSGLPSDRFSAERTGGSVSTLTIQRTQQEDSAVYLCASSTGGGMGYEQYFGPGTRLTVT.

V gene TRBV30 combines with J gene TRBJ2-7; 7 bases align to TRBD1. The germline V gene has CDR1 GTSNPN and CDR2 SVGIG (reference sequence). The CDR3 contains 13 residues. V lost 0 bases to trimming and J lost 2 bases; unmatched junction nucleotides: 1. CDR3 residues: CAWSVGTAYEQYF. The CDR3 bases are TGTGCCTGGAGTGTAGGGACAGCCTACGAGCAGTACTTC.

There are a few counts of this clone. This chain links TRBV21-1 with TRBJ2-2; TRBD1 reflects the table's D call only, with no check against the DNA. TRBV21-1 is marked as a pseudogene. The CDR3 contains 16 residues. The CDR3 DNA is TGTGCCAGCAGAAGGGACAGGGGGCTTAACACCGGGGAGCTGTTTTTT. Translation gives CASRRDRGLNTGELFF.

This clone was seen a handful of times. The rearrangement uses TRBV7-3 and TRBJ2-1; D ambiguous. Trimming removed 5 bases at V and 6 bases at J, with 20 bases between. Germline CDR1 SGHTA, CDR2 FQGTGA. The CDR3 has 16 amino acids. CDR3 protein: CASSLISGAIPNEQFF. CDR3 DNA: TGTGCCAGCAGCCTCATTTCAGGTGCGATCCCCAATGAGCAGTTCTTC.

The V gene is TRBV21-1, the J gene TRBJ2-7; no DNA check was done on the table's D call, TRBD2. TRBV21-1 is a pseudogene segment. The length of the CDR3 is 11 residues. The CDR3 here is CASSNSRSQYF. The CDR3 DNA is TGTGCCAGCAGCAACTCGAGATCGCAGTACTTC.

This clone was counted once. The rearrangement uses TRBV27 and TRBJ2-1; possibly TRBD2 for D (6 bases). The germline V gene encodes CDR1 MNHEY and CDR2 SMNVEV (reference sequence). Between the trimmed V and J ends, which lost 3 bases and 6 bases, there was a span of 15 bases. CDR3 length: 15 amino acids. In DNA, the CDR3 is TGTGCCAGCAGTTTTATCGGCGGGAACACCAATGAGCAGTTCTTC. Translation: CASSFIGGNTNEQFF.

The V and J genes are TRBV2 and TRBJ2-5, with 8 bases fitting TRBD2. CDR3 size: 15 residues. The ends lost 7 bases at V and 1 base at J; junction bases unmatched: 8. Per germline, CDR1 SNHLY and CDR2 FYNNEI. The CDR3 nucleotides are TGTGCCAGCAAATTGCTGACTAGCGCCCAAGAGACCCAGTACTTC. This codes for CASKLLTSAQETQYF.

V usage is TRBV7-3 and J usage is TRBJ2-3, with 14 positions matching TRBD2. This CDR3 comprises 16 residues. Germline V gene lookup returns CDR1 SGHTA and CDR2 FQGTGA. V gave up 5 bases and J gave up 5 bases; unmatched junction bases: 6. The CDR3 protein is CASSRGTSGSVDTQYF. The CDR3 DNA reads as TGTGCCAGCAGCCGGGGGACTAGCGGGAGTGTAGATACGCAGTATTTT.

The chain links TRBV30 to TRBJ2-3; tentative D call: TRBD2 (6 bases). The CDR3 contains 11 residues. CDR1 is GTSNPN and CDR2 is SVGIG in the germline V gene (reference sequence). V was shortened by 4 bases and J by 6 bases, with 8 bases between the two germline ends. The CDR3 coding sequence is TGTGCCTGGACGGGGAGGGATACGCAGTATTTT. Translated: CAWTGRDTQYF.

This chain connects TRBV6-4 to TRBJ2-5; D might be TRBD2 (5 bases). The germline V gene encodes CDR1 MRHNA and CDR2 SNTAGT. V was trimmed by 5 bases and J by 2 bases, leaving 9 bases between them. CDR3 length: 13 amino acids. The chain's CDR3 is CASSRTYQETQYF. The CDR3 bases are TGTGCCAGCAGTCGGACTTATCAAGAGACCCAGTACTTC.

The J gene is TRBJ2-7, the V gene TRBV6-5, with TRBD2 matching 9 bases. Germline CDR1 and CDR2: MNHEY and SVGAGI. The CDR3 totals 13 residues. After removal of 6 bases from V and 7 bases from J, the junction contained 7 bases not matched to a gene. The CDR3 DNA sequence: TGTGCCAGCAGCCGAGGACTAGCGAGGGAGCAGTACTTC. It yields the protein CASSRGLAREQYF.

The V call is TRBV30, the J call TRBJ1-4; the D gene is possibly TRBD1 (6 bases). The germline CDR1 and CDR2 sequences are GTSNPN and SVGIG (reference sequence). The V end was cut by 8 bases, the J end by 8 bases, with 21 bases between. The CDR3 contains 14 residues. The CDR3 is CAGQITGRGEKLFF. CDR3 in DNA: TGTGCCGGCCAGATAACAGGGAGGGGAGAAAAACTGTTTTTT.

The chain has TRBV29-1 and TRBJ2-4, with unresolved D. The V end lost 0 bases, the J end lost 14 bases, and 11 bases lay between the germline ends. Germline V gives CDR1 SQVTM, CDR2 ANQGSEA. CDR3 length: 11 amino acids. CDR3 nucleotides: TGCAGCGTTGAAGATTTCGACACGGAGTACTTC. Amino acid sequence: CSVEDFDTEYF.

This clone was seen just once. The same CDR3 can be traced to other DNA sequences in this sample. The CDR3 sequence: CASSPGGNTEAFF. In DNA, the CDR3 is TGTGCCAGCAGCCCGGGGGGGAACACTGAAGCTTTCTTT. The V and J genes are TRBV7-6 and TRBJ1-1; TRBD1 might be the D (5 bases). CDR1 is SGHVS, CDR2 FNYEAQ, per germline. CDR3 length: 13 residues. The V end lost 5 bases, the J end lost 1 base, and 8 bases lay between the germline ends.

The chain has TRBV9 and TRBJ2-3; D is perhaps TRBD2 (6 bases). Per germline, CDR1 SGDLS and CDR2 YYNGEE. V lost 5 bases, J lost 7 bases, and 20 bases lay in between. The CDR3 length is 15 residues. The CDR3 spells CASSGGLTSRNTQYF. The CDR3 DNA sequence: TGTGCCAGCAGTGGAGGGTTGACTAGTAGAAATACGCAGTATTTT.

The chain uses TRBV30 and TRBJ2-1; TRBD1 agrees at 10 bases. The trim removed 1 base at V and 7 bases at J, leaving 10 bases unmatched. There are 16 residues in the CDR3. Germline values: CDR1 GTSNPN, CDR2 SVGIG (reference sequence). The CDR3 DNA reads as TGTGCCTGGAGTGGACAGGGGGCGAGGTCAGTGAATGAGCAGTTCTTC. It translates to CAWSGQGARSVNEQFF. Using reference TRBV30 and TRBJ2-1 for the parts outside the CDR3, the full variable domain is SQTIHQWPATLVQPVGSPLSLECTVEGTSNPNLYWYRQAAGRGLQLLFYSVGIGQISSEVPQNLSASRPQDRQFILSSKKLLLSDSGFYLCAWSGQGARSVNEQFFGPGTRLTVL.

This rearrangement joins TRBV5-4 to TRBJ1-2, with 9 bases matching TRBD1. The CDR3 is made up of 15 amino acids. V lost 4 bases, J lost 13 bases, and 17 bases stayed unmatched. The germline CDR1 and CDR2 sequences are SGHNT and YYREEE (reference sequence). CDR3 sequence reads: CASSGRQGVGSLPTF. The CDR3 DNA reads TGTGCCAGCAGCGGTAGACAGGGGGTCGGGTCCCTCCCCACCTTC. The whole variable domain, remainder taken from reference TRBV5-4 and TRBJ1-2, is ETGVTQSPTHLIKTRGQQVTLRCSSQSGHNTVSWYQQALGQGPQFIFQYYREEENGRGNFPPRFSGLQFPNYSSELNVNALELDDSALYLCASSGRQGVGSLPTFGSGTRLTVV.

As regards this clone: The junction departs from the called germline gene at one end, perhaps through a read error. The genes are TRBV7-7 and TRBJ1-3, with D possibly being TRBD1 (6 bases). The CDR3 extends over 15 amino acids. The V gene's germline CDR1 is SSHAT and CDR2 FNYEAQ (reference sequence). CDR3 sequence: CASSSRGAPGNTIYF. The CDR3 DNA sequence: TGTGCTAGCAGTTCCCGGGGGGCGCCTGGAAACACCATATATTTT. Complete variable domain (other parts from reference TRBV7-7 and TRBJ1-3): GAGVSQSPRYKVTKRGQDVTLRCDPISSHATLYWYQQALGQGPEFLTYFNYEAQPDKSGLPSDRFSAERPEGSISTLTIQRTEQRDSAMYRCASSSRGAPGNTIYFGEGSWLTVV.

This rearrangement joins TRBV28 to TRBJ2-3; 10 bases line up with TRBD2. V shed 10 bases and J 4 bases; nucleotides not matched to a gene: 2. The CDR3 has 12 residues. The germline CDR1 and CDR2 sequences are MDHEN and SYDVKM. The CDR3 DNA follows: TGTGCCACTAGCGGGAGCGCAGATACGCAGTATTTT. This sequence encodes CATSGSADTQYF.

This rearrangement joins TRBV2 to TRBJ1-5; TRBD1 matches at 8 bases. V shed 3 bases and J 0 bases; nucleotides not matched to a gene: 16. This CDR3 has 20 residues. In germline, CDR1 is SNHLY, CDR2 FYNNEI. CDR3 bases: TGTGCCAGCAGTGACTTTTTCCCCACAGGGGGGGTCTATAGCAATCAGCCCCAGCATTTT. It encodes CASSDFFPTGGVYSNQPQHF.

The J gene is TRBJ2-5, the V gene TRBV7-9, with 12 bases lining up with TRBD2. Unmatched junction bases numbered 4, after V lost 3 bases and J lost 2 bases. CDR1 SEHNR and CDR2 FQNEAQ come from the germline V gene (reference sequence). CDR3 size: 16 residues. Written as DNA, the CDR3 is TGTGCCAGCAGCTTCAGGGGACTAGCGGGTCAAGAGACCCAGTACTTC. This translates into CASSFRGLAGQETQYF.

The CDR3 loop reads CASSSRQGVNTEAFF. The CDR3 nucleotides read TGTGCCAGCAGCTCCAGACAGGGGGTGAACACTGAAGCTTTCTTT. The chain combines TRBV13 with TRBJ1-1, with TRBD1 matching 9 bases. Per germline, CDR1 PRHDT and CDR2 FYEKMQ (reference sequence). With 4 bases clipped from V and 0 bases from J, the junction kept 3 bases outside the gene matches. This CDR3 has 15 residues.

The chain employs TRBV5-1 and TRBJ1-1; 9 bases fit TRBD1. Looked up from germline, CDR1 is SGHRS and CDR2 is YFSETQ. V shed 7 bases and J 1 base; nucleotides not matched to a gene: 8. CDR3 length: 15 residues. The CDR3 is CASCLRTGANTEAFF. The CDR3 DNA follows: TGCGCCAGCTGCCTAAGGACAGGGGCGAACACTGAAGCTTTCTTT.

The chain is built from TRBV5-1 and TRBJ2-7, with 7 bases fitting TRBD1. The CDR3 runs to 16 residues. Trimming removed 7 bases from V and 2 bases from J; junction bases left unmatched: 15. Germline CDR1 SGHRS, CDR2 YFSETQ. The CDR3 loop reads CASQLEGTAVPYEQYF. DNA of the CDR3: TGCGCCAGCCAACTGGAAGGGACAGCAGTCCCCTACGAGCAGTACTTC.

The chain joins TRBV7-2 to TRBJ2-4; weak D call: TRBD1 (7 bases). The germline gives CDR1 SGHTA, CDR2 FQGNSA. V gave up 3 bases and J gave up 8 bases, with 17 bases separating them. The CDR3 totals 15 residues. The CDR3: CASSLAGNRGHIQYF. CDR3 nucleotides: TGTGCCAGCAGCTTGGCGGGGAACAGGGGCCACATTCAGTACTTC.